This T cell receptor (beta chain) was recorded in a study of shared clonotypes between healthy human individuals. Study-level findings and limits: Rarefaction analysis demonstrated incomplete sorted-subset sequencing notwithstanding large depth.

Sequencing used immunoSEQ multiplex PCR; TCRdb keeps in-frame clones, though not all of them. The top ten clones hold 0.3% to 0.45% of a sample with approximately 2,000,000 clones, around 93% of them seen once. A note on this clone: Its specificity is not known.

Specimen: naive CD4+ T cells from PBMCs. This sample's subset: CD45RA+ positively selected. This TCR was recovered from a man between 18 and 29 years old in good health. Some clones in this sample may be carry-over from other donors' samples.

CDR3 nucleotides: TGCGCCAGCAGCTTCCCGGGGATCAATGAGCAGTTCTTC. Protein sequence: CASSFPGINEQFF. V and J are TRBV5-1 and TRBJ2-1; D possibly corresponds to TRBD2 (5 bases). The germline V and J ends were trimmed by 2 bases and 6 bases, with 9 bases remaining between them. The CDR3 has 13 amino acids. Germline V lookup: CDR1 SGHRS, CDR2 YFSETQ. Complete variable domain (other parts from reference TRBV5-1 and TRBJ2-1): KAGVTQTPRYLIKTRGQQVTLSCSPISGHRSVSWYQQTPGQGLQFLFEYFSETQRNKGNFPGRFSGRQFSNSRSEMNVSTLELGDSALYLCASSFPGINEQFFGPGTRLTVL.